This T cell receptor beta chain was recorded in a study of blood T cell repertoires in COVID-19. V lost 3 bases and J 8 bases, leaving 13 bases between the germline ends. This CDR3 contains 13 residues. CDR1 is LGHDT, CDR2 YNNKEL, per germline (reference sequence). The table came from immunoSEQ multiplex PCR; TCRdb's copy has only in-frame clones and leaves some out. The data show roughly 230,000 clones, approximately 86% seen once. This clone was counted only a few times. V usage is TRBV3-1 (or the pseudogene TRBV3-2) and J usage is TRBJ1-2, with D maybe TRBD1 (6 bases). The source of this sequence is a human donor in a cohort sampled during active COVID-19. The specimen was peripheral blood. The CDR3 protein is CASSHPGVGGYTF. In nucleotides, the CDR3 is TGTGCCAGCAGCCACCCAGGGGTTGGAGGCTACACCTTC.